The entry that follows covers one T cell receptor beta chain sequence. The antigen this receptor binds is unknown. Per-base quality was not reported, and no clone a single base away is much larger than it. Counted from cysteine to phenylalanine, this CDR3 has 16 amino acids. CDR3 DNA only is kept here, 48 bases in frame from base 1. Sequences SSHAT (CDR1) and FNYEAQ (CDR2) are obtained from the germline V gene (reference sequence). Trimming accounts for 6 bases at V and 2 bases at J, while the number of junction bases matched to no gene is 7. The trial excluded patients who had a history of autoimmune disease or who were on systemic immunosuppression. Peripheral blood for TCR sequencing was drawn from every dose cohort at baseline, at cycle 4 day 1 and at cycle 7 day 1. Samples came from an open-label, multicenter, first-in-human phase I dose-escalation trial of ivuxolimab. The trial enrolled adults with locally advanced or metastatic head and neck squamous cell, hepatocellular, melanoma or renal cell carcinoma. Before TCR sequencing, CD4+ and CD8+ T cells were separately sorted from peripheral blood.

The sample belongs to a study of OX40 agonist ivuxolimab in advanced cancers. In terms of the full investigation: The costimulatory receptor OX40 (CD134) was targeted by ivuxolimab, a fully human IgG2 agonistic monoclonal antibody. Intravenous ivuxolimab was administered to patients every 2 weeks at six dose levels: 0.01, 0.1, 0.3, 1.5, 3 and 10 mg/kg. Of the roughly 51 patients in dose escalation, some 19 had hepatocellular carcinoma, about 15 had melanoma, 9 had renal cell carcinoma and 9 had head and neck cancer. A male proportion of 75% to 85% and a mean age of approximately 55 years, ranging from roughly 23 to 90, were recorded for the dose-escalation cohort. Prior anti-PD-1, anti-PD-L1 or anti-CTLA-4 therapy was permitted, and about 40% of dose-escalation patients had received checkpoint inhibitors. Partial responses occurred in three dose-escalation patients, of whom one had hepatocellular carcinoma and two had cutaneous melanoma. Peripheral TCRbeta sequencing aimed to test whether ivuxolimab altered TCR sequence diversity and caused clonal T-cell expansion. The paper describes the monotherapy dose-escalation part (N = 52 patients) of the phase I trial of ivuxolimab. The study at large found these results: After ivuxolimab, expanded clones were on average more numerous among CD8+ T cells than among CD4+ T cells. The antigen specificity of the clonally expanded peripheral T cells was not determined. Low levels of normalized T-cell clonal expansion were also seen in some nonresponding patients. At doses from 0.1 to 3.0 mg/kg, clonal expansion was seen in both CD4+ and CD8+ blood T cells between baseline and week 6. In the 0.1-3.0 mg/kg groups, partial responders had among the lowest normalized peripheral clonal expansion, particularly in CD8+ T cells.

Genomic DNA was isolated from the sorted cells so that the TCRbeta CDR3 region could be sequenced. The immunoSEQ Assay was used to sequence the TCRbeta CDR3 regions. Not all clones reach the TCRdb copy of this immuneACCESS table, which keeps in-frame sequences only. Checked studies attribute under half of the gap to unresolved V genes and leave the rest unexplained. The sample table holds tens of thousands of clones, of which 87% were seen once. Roughly 2.5% of the sample goes to the ten largest clones. The sequence came from an adult with an advanced solid tumor such as melanoma, head and neck, liver or kidney cancer. The material sequenced was CD4+ or CD8+ T cells sorted from blood, taken in a trial of the OX40 agonist ivuxolimab. Recombination linked TRBV7-7 to TRBJ2-3; 11 bases in the middle match TRBD2. The CDR3 region reads CASRPIAGGITDTQYF. In nucleotide form, the sequence is TGTGCCAGCAGGCCGATAGCGGGAGGGATCACAGATACGCAGTATTTT.